These T cell receptor beta chains were read from a single sample in a study of shared clonotypes between healthy human individuals. The assay was immunoSEQ multiplex PCR, and TCRdb's table has in-frame clones only and misses some. The table shows millions of clones, with around 94% occurring only once. Sequencing was performed on naive CD4+ T cells sorted from blood. The origin of the receptors is a young man in good health. Both conserved end residues are part of each CDR3. Fields, in order: V gene, clone size, J gene, D gene, CDR3 protein, CDR3 DNA. D genes are given only for firm matches. Some rows have no size entry. The others give once, few or many, or a class for an expanded clone.

v_gene: TRBV11-2
abundance: NA
j_gene: TRBJ2-3
d_gene: TRBD2
CDR3aa: CASSKGVAGADTQYF
CDR3nt: TGTGCCAGCAGCAAAGGGGTAGCGGGAGCAGATACGCAGTATTTT

v_gene: TRBV5-8
abundance: NA
j_gene: TRBJ2-7
d_gene: NA
CDR3aa: CASSLVGGSSSYEQYF
CDR3nt: TGTGCCAGCAGCTTGGTCGGGGGCTCAAGCTCCTACGAGCAGTACTTC

v_gene: TRBV2
abundance: NA
j_gene: TRBJ2-1
d_gene: NA
CDR3aa: CASSVRSVNEQFF
CDR3nt: TGTGCCAGCAGTGTTCGAAGTGTTAATGAGCAGTTCTTC

v_gene: TRBV5-1
abundance: NA
j_gene: TRBJ2-3
d_gene: NA
CDR3aa: CASSLDSSDTQYF
CDR3nt: TGCGCCAGCAGCTTAGACAGCTCAGATACGCAGTATTTT

v_gene: TRBV7-3
abundance: NA
j_gene: TRBJ2-1
d_gene: NA
CDR3aa: CASSASGSPYNEQFF
CDR3nt: TGTGCCAGCAGCGCGTCAGGATCACCCTACAATGAGCAGTTCTTC

v_gene: TRBV25-1
abundance: once
j_gene: TRBJ2-5
d_gene: TRBD2
CDR3aa: CASSPGLAGSGTQYF
CDR3nt: TGTGCCAGCAGCCCGGGACTAGCGGGGAGTGGGACCCAGTACTTC

v_gene: TRBV7-9
abundance: NA
j_gene: TRBJ1-1
d_gene: TRBD1
CDR3aa: CASSTGQGGGTEAFF
CDR3nt: TGTGCCAGCAGCACGGGACAGGGAGGGGGCACTGAAGCTTTCTTT

v_gene: TRBV18
abundance: NA
j_gene: TRBJ1-4
d_gene: NA
CDR3aa: CASSETGRTFF
CDR3nt: TGTGCCAGCTCAGAAACCGGGAGGACCTTTTTT

v_gene: TRBV7-9
abundance: NA
j_gene: TRBJ2-3
d_gene: NA
CDR3aa: CASTQSDTQYF
CDR3nt: TGTGCCAGCACCCAGTCCGATACGCAGTATTTT

v_gene: TRBV4-1
abundance: NA
j_gene: TRBJ1-4
d_gene: NA
CDR3aa: CASSHSDGRGEKLFF
CDR3nt: TGCGCCAGCAGCCATTCCGACGGAAGGGGTGAAAAACTGTTTTTT

v_gene: TRBV19
abundance: NA
j_gene: TRBJ1-1
d_gene: TRBD1
CDR3aa: CASSIDRDRGSAEAFF
CDR3nt: TGTGCCAGTAGTATAGACCGGGACAGGGGAAGCGCTGAAGCTTTCTTT

v_gene: TRBV27
abundance: NA
j_gene: TRBJ2-7
d_gene: NA
CDR3aa: CASSSPGYEQYF
CDR3nt: TGTGCCAGCAGTTCCCCGGGGTACGAGCAGTACTTC

v_gene: TRBV4-1
abundance: NA
j_gene: TRBJ2-7
d_gene: TRBD2
CDR3aa: CASRLSGGAYEQYF
CDR3nt: TGCGCCAGCAGGCTTAGCGGGGGGGCGTACGAGCAGTACTTC

v_gene: TRBV5-1
abundance: NA
j_gene: TRBJ2-5
d_gene: NA
CDR3aa: CASSPREETRETQYF
CDR3nt: TGCGCCAGCAGCCCGCGCGAGGAGACCCGAGAGACCCAGTACTTC

v_gene: TRBV6-5
abundance: NA
j_gene: TRBJ1-5
d_gene: NA
CDR3aa: CASRTKSAQHF
CDR3nt: TGTGCCAGCAGAACGAAATCAGCCCAGCATTTT

v_gene: TRBV5-4
abundance: NA
j_gene: TRBJ1-2
d_gene: TRBD1
CDR3aa: CASRQGALSYGYTF
CDR3nt: TGTGCCAGCAGACAGGGGGCCTTATCCTATGGCTACACCTTC

v_gene: TRBV6-5
abundance: NA
j_gene: TRBJ1-2
d_gene: NA
CDR3aa: CASRPGPNLYYGYTF
CDR3nt: TGTGCCAGCAGACCCGGCCCGAACCTTTACTATGGCTACACCTTC

v_gene: TRBV4-1
abundance: NA
j_gene: TRBJ2-7
d_gene: TRBD2
CDR3aa: CASSRNSGGLPYEQYF
CDR3nt: TGCGCCAGCAGCCGGAATAGCGGGGGTCTGCCCTACGAGCAGTACTTC

v_gene: TRBV7-2
abundance: once
j_gene: TRBJ2-2
d_gene: NA
CDR3aa: CASSLHGTLNTGELFF
CDR3nt: TGTGCCAGCAGCTTACACGGGACACTTAACACCGGGGAGCTGTTTTTT